These T cell receptor beta chains were read from a single sample in a study of cytomegalovirus exposure and HLA in healthy donors. Assay: immunoSEQ multiplex PCR; the TCRdb copy retains only in-frame clones and omits some. Here the sample spans about 110,000 clones, over 65% being singletons. Material: PBMCs. The source of these receptors is a middle-aged man in good health and CMV-seropositive. The CDR3 runs from the conserved cysteine through the conserved F or W. Fields, in order: CDR3 protein, CDR3 DNA, D gene, V gene, J gene, clone size. A D gene is named only where the DNA matches it firmly. The listing skips clone size in some rows; elsewhere it reads once, few, many or a size class.

CASSVGKNSYNEQFF	TGTGCCAGCAGCGTCGGGAAGAACTCCTACAATGAGCAGTTCTTC	.	TRBV9	TRBJ2-1	.
CASSRSYNEQFF	TGTGCCAGCAGCCGCTCCTACAATGAGCAGTTCTTC	.	TRBV11-3	TRBJ2-1	.
CASSSTGGVYGYTF	TGTGCCAGCAGTTCGACGGGAGGGGTCTATGGCTACACCTTC	.	TRBV28	TRBJ1-2	few
CAWTYEQYF	TGTGCCTGGACTTACGAGCAGTACTTC	.	TRBV30	TRBJ2-7	.
CASTRSGGLTDTQYF	TGTGCCAGCACCCGTAGCGGGGGTCTCACAGATACGCAGTATTTT	TRBD2	TRBV9	TRBJ2-3	.
CASSLSPIYEQYF	TGTGCCAGCAGTCTCTCACCTATCTACGAGCAGTACTTC	.	TRBV6-5	TRBJ2-7	.
CASSILASGSYNEQFF	TGTGCCAGTAGTATTTTGGCTAGCGGCTCCTACAATGAGCAGTTCTTC	TRBD2	TRBV19	TRBJ2-1	.
CSVTLRGGSYEQYF	TGCAGCGTAACCCTCCGGGGGGGCTCCTACGAGCAGTACTTC	TRBD2	TRBV29-1	TRBJ2-7	.
CASSLGGVYEQYF	TGTGCCAGTAGTCTTGGGGGCGTCTACGAGCAGTACTTC	.	TRBV19	TRBJ2-7	.
CASSPPDRAYEQYF	TGTGCCAGCAGTCCCCCCGACCGGGCCTACGAGCAGTACTTC	.	TRBV28	TRBJ2-7	.
CASSLGLTSTYQETQYF	TGTGCCAGCAGCTTAGGCTTAACTAGCACGTACCAAGAGACCCAGTACTTC	.	TRBV7-2	TRBJ2-5	.
CATSRDRVRQAGEVETQYF	TGTGCCACCAGCAGAGATAGAGTTCGGCAAGCGGGGGAGGTAGAGACCCAGTACTTC	TRBD2	TRBV15	TRBJ2-5	.
CASSLEPGGEAFF	TGCGCCAGCAGCTTGGAGCCAGGGGGTGAAGCTTTCTTT	TRBD1	TRBV5-1	TRBJ1-1	.
CASSQDRGQGYNEQFF	TGTGCCAGCAGCCAAGATCGGGGACAGGGTTACAATGAGCAGTTCTTC	TRBD1	TRBV4-2	TRBJ2-1	.
CASSPPGGQIGELFF	TGTGCCAGCAGTCCCCCCGGGGGGCAGATCGGGGAGCTGTTTTTT	.	TRBV28	TRBJ2-2	few
CASSYQGSYEQYF	TGTGCCAGCAGCTATCAGGGATCCTACGAGCAGTACTTC	.	TRBV6-5	TRBJ2-7	.
CASSLSGRGRGDTQYF	TGTGCCAGCAGCTTAAGCGGGAGGGGTCGGGGAGATACGCAGTATTTT	TRBD2	TRBV7-3	TRBJ2-3	.
CASSSIGTGLDEAFF	TGTGCCAGCAGTTCGATCGGGACAGGGTTAGATGAAGCTTTCTTT	TRBD1	TRBV28	TRBJ1-1	few
CASSRPSSGDYEQYF	TGTGCCAGCAGCCGCCCTTCCAGCGGAGACTACGAGCAGTACTTC	.	TRBV7-8	TRBJ2-7	few
CASSLTGSTDTQYF	TGTGCCAGCAGCTTGACGGGGAGCACAGATACGCAGTATTTT	.	TRBV7-2	TRBJ2-3	few
CASSQVGGARGANVLTF	TGCGCCAGCAGCCAAGTGGGGGGGGCACGGGGGGCCAACGTCCTGACTTTC	.	TRBV4-3	TRBJ2-6	.
CASSTDRTNTEAFF	TGTGCCAGTAGTACCGACAGGACCAACACTGAAGCTTTCTTT	.	TRBV19	TRBJ1-1	.
CASSLEGGTDTQYF	TGTGCCAGCAGCTTGGAGGGGGGCACAGATACGCAGTATTTT	.	TRBV5-4	TRBJ2-3	.
CASSYSLAGAGEQYF	TGTGCCAGCAGTTACTCGTTAGCGGGGGCGGGAGAGCAGTACTTC	TRBD2	TRBV6-5	TRBJ2-7	.
CASSGREGGLHEQYF	TGTGCCAGCTCAGGCCGGGAGGGGGGGCTTCACGAGCAGTACTTC	TRBD2	TRBV18	TRBJ2-7	.
CASGSQAGGLGEQFF	TGTGCTAGTGGTTCCCAGGCGGGGGGGCTCGGGGAGCAGTTCTTC	TRBD2	TRBV12-5	TRBJ2-1	.
CASKGLQTYEQYF	TGCGCCAGCAAGGGACTACAGACCTACGAGCAGTACTTC	TRBD2	TRBV10-2	TRBJ2-7	.
CASSLTGGGAPYNEQFF	TGTGCCAGCAGCTTGACGGGCGGGGGAGCCCCCTACAATGAGCAGTTCTTC	TRBD2	TRBV5-8	TRBJ2-1	.
CASSLALVGSGEGWQPQHF	TGTGCCAGCAGCTTAGCGCTGGTAGGGTCAGGGGAGGGATGGCAGCCCCAGCATTTT	.	TRBV7-2	TRBJ1-5	.
CASSLGQATPTQYF	TGTGCTAGCAGCTTAGGGCAGGCCACCCCGACCCAGTACTTC	.	TRBV7-7	TRBJ2-5	.
CASSFAGTSNGADTQYF	TGCGCCAGCAGCTTCGCCGGGACTAGCAACGGAGCAGATACGCAGTATTTT	TRBD2	TRBV5-1	TRBJ2-3	.
CASSGTGREQYF	TGTGCCAGCAGCGGAACCGGTAGGGAGCAGTACTTC	.	TRBV9	TRBJ2-5	once
CASSSGDWSTLHF	TGTGCCAGCAGTTCCGGGGACTGGAGCACCCTCCACTTT	.	TRBV6-5	TRBJ1-6	.
CASSGQGAHNEQYF	TGTGCCAGCAGCGGACAGGGGGCGCACAACGAGCAGTACTTC	TRBD1	TRBV11-3	TRBJ2-7	.
CASSPPGYEQYF	TGTGCCAGCAGTCCTCCGGGGTACGAGCAGTACTTC	.	TRBV5-8	TRBJ2-7	.
CAISEYRAGGEQYF	TGTGCCATCAGTGAGTATAGGGCCGGAGGCGAGCAGTACTTC	.	TRBV10-3	TRBJ2-7	.
CASTPGQERRAFF	TGTGCCAGCACTCCGGGACAGGAGCGGAGGGCTTTCTTT	TRBD1	TRBV2	TRBJ1-1	.
CASSLDRTSGGSSYNEQFF	TGTGCCAGCAGCTTAGACAGGACTAGCGGGGGGTCCTCCTACAATGAGCAGTTCTTC	TRBD2	TRBV28	TRBJ2-1	.
CASTGPPISGANGLTF	TGTGCCAGCACCGGGCCACCGATCTCTGGGGCCAACGGCCTGACTTTC	.	TRBV5-4	TRBJ2-6	.
CASSLRIGGPQETQYF	TGTGCCAGCAGCCTGAGAATCGGGGGTCCTCAAGAGACCCAGTACTTC	.	TRBV7-9	TRBJ2-5	.
CASSLSGSTGELFF	TGTGCCAGCAGCTTGTCGGGGTCGACCGGGGAGCTGTTTTTT	.	TRBV5-6	TRBJ2-2	.
CASSGGGAIFSSGYTF	TGCGCCAGCAGCGGTGGGGGCGCGATCTTTTCCTCCGGCTACACCTTC	.	TRBV5-1	TRBJ1-2	.
CASSLDGMGADTQYF	TGTGCCAGCAGCTTAGACGGAATGGGAGCAGATACGCAGTATTTT	.	TRBV7-6	TRBJ2-3	.
CASVVVRGTGPQYF	TGTGCCAGCGTAGTCGTCAGGGGAACAGGTCCCCAGTACTTC	.	TRBV2	TRBJ2-5	.
CASSQDPGGAGELFF	TGCGCCAGCAGCCAAGACCCGGGGGGTGCCGGGGAGCTGTTTTTT	TRBD2	TRBV4-1	TRBJ2-2	.
CASSPTGTSAYVEQFF	TGTGCCAGCAGCCCCACCGGGACTAGCGCGTACGTTGAGCAGTTCTTC	TRBD2	TRBV4-2	TRBJ2-1	.
CASSFPGETQYF	TGTGCCAGCAGTTTCCCAGGGGAGACCCAGTACTTC	.	TRBV28	TRBJ2-5	once
CASSLGGLAFYEQYF	TGCGCCAGCAGTCTAGGCGGACTAGCATTCTACGAGCAGTACTTC	TRBD2	TRBV23-1	TRBJ2-7	.
CASSLAAGGRYNEQFF	TGTGCCAGCAGCTTGGCGGCAGGGGGGCGATACAATGAGCAGTTCTTC	.	TRBV5-6	TRBJ2-1	.